This T cell receptor (beta chain) comes out of a study of blood T cell repertoires in COVID-19. Turning to the study itself: The United States, Italy and Spain were the sources of the acute and convalescent COVID-19 samples. The analysed material was cDNA or gDNA that came from T cells, B-cell-depleted T cells, or PBMCs.

Per the germline V gene, CDR1 is LGHDT and CDR2 is YNNKEL (reference sequence). Trimming took 1 base from V and 3 from J, leaving 15 bases between them. CDR3 size: 16 residues. The protocol was immunoSEQ multiplex PCR, while the TCRdb copy is restricted to in-frame clones and leaves out a portion. The repertoire has around 300,000 clones, around 89% of them found once; the top ten carry 2.4%. The receptor was derived from a young woman who had recovered from COVID-19. This chain joins TRBV3-1 (or the pseudogene TRBV3-2) and TRBJ1-1, with D uncertain. The sequencing sample was made of PBMCs or T cells enriched from blood (not recorded which). The CDR3 protein is CASSQVLFGRDTEAFF. In nucleotides, the CDR3 is TGTGCCAGCAGCCAAGTACTTTTCGGTCGGGACACTGAAGCTTTCTTT.